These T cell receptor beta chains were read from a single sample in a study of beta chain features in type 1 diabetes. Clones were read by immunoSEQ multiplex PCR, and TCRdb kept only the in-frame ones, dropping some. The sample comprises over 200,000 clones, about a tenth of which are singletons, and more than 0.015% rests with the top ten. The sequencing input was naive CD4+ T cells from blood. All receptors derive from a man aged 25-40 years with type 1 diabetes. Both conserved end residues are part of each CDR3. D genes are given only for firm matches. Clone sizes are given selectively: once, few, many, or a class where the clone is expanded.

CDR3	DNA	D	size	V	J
CASSLFRGQPQHF	TGTGCCAGCAGCTTGTTTCGGGGTCAGCCCCAGCATTTT	NA	few	TRBV11-1	TRBJ1-5
CATSTLRGTANYGYTF	TGTGCCACCAGCACCTTACGCGGGACAGCTAACTATGGCTACACCTTC	TRBD1	few	TRBV15	TRBJ1-2
CASSQRRGQGAYNEQFF	TGCGCCAGCAGCCAGCGTAGAGGACAGGGGGCTTACAATGAGCAGTTCTTC	TRBD1	few	TRBV4-1	TRBJ2-1
CASSSLGDRRGLNEQFF	TGTGCCAGCAGTTCGCTGGGAGACAGGAGAGGGCTCAATGAGCAGTTCTTC	NA	NA	TRBV28	TRBJ2-1
CASSQTGIAYNEQFF	TGCGCCAGCAGCCAGACAGGGATCGCCTACAATGAGCAGTTCTTC	TRBD1	few	TRBV4-1	TRBJ2-1
CASSQDTGIEAFF	TGCGCCAGCAGCCAAGATACAGGGATTGAAGCTTTCTTT	NA	NA	TRBV4-3	TRBJ1-1
CASSSGDTREAFF	TGTGCCAGCAGCTCCGGGGACACTCGAGAAGCTTTCTTT	NA	NA	TRBV7-3	TRBJ1-1
CASSEAGGSYNEQFF	TGTGCCAGCAGTGAGGCGGGGGGCTCCTACAATGAGCAGTTCTTC	TRBD2	NA	TRBV25-1	TRBJ2-1
CASSPTSRVLYF	TGTGCCAGCAGTCCTACTAGTAGGGTGTTGTACTTC	NA	NA	TRBV2	TRBJ2-7
CASSPMGTRAEEQYF	TGTGCCAGCAGCCCCATGGGGACTAGGGCTGAGGAGCAGTACTTC	TRBD2	few	TRBV7-2	TRBJ2-7
CSVGYSRQGLWETQYF	TGCAGCGTTGGGTACTCACGACAGGGTCTTTGGGAGACCCAGTACTTC	TRBD1	few	TRBV29-1	TRBJ2-5
CASSVLSAGGVETQYF	TGTGCCAGCAGTGTACTCTCAGCGGGGGGGGTGGAGACCCAGTACTTC	TRBD2	few	TRBV6-1	TRBJ2-5
CASSGGQGGWGYTF	TGTGCCAGCAGCGGGGGACAGGGAGGTTGGGGCTACACCTTC	TRBD1	few	TRBV9	TRBJ1-2
CASSNRGMNTEAFF	TGTGCCAGCAGTAACAGGGGGATGAACACTGAAGCTTTCTTT	TRBD1	few	TRBV6-6	TRBJ1-1
CASSLGQGKQFF	TGTGCCAGCAGCCTGGGACAGGGAAAGCAGTTCTTC	TRBD1	NA	TRBV7-2	TRBJ2-1
CASSITADNEQFF	TGTGCCAGCAGCATTACCGCAGACAATGAGCAGTTCTTC	NA	few	TRBV7-3	TRBJ2-1
CASSLGLAGDTQYF	TGTGCCAGCAGCTTAGGACTAGCAGGAGATACGCAGTATTTT	TRBD2	few	TRBV5-4	TRBJ2-3
CASSSLGGGGLYEQYF	TGTGCCAGCAGCTCTCTCGGTGGCGGGGGGCTCTACGAGCAGTACTTC	TRBD2	few	TRBV9	TRBJ2-7
CASSLSRGQFNYGYTF	TGTGCCAGCAGCTTGTCAAGGGGACAGTTTAACTATGGCTACACCTTC	TRBD1	NA	TRBV5-8	TRBJ1-2
CASSLGQGAAGELFF	TGTGCCAGCAGTCTTGGACAGGGGGCGGCCGGGGAGCTGTTTTTT	TRBD1	few	TRBV27	TRBJ2-2
CASSVGTEGLHEQYF	TGTGCCAGCAGCGTTGGGACGGAGGGTCTCCACGAGCAGTACTTC	NA	NA	TRBV9	TRBJ2-7
CASSPLGGVGNQPQHF	TGTGCCAGCAGCCCCCTGGGGGGGGTTGGGAATCAGCCCCAGCATTTT	NA	NA	TRBV7-2	TRBJ1-5
CASSLLGDSPLHF	TGCGCCAGCAGCTTGCTCGGGGATTCACCCCTCCACTTT	NA	few	TRBV5-1	TRBJ1-6
CASSPGTDGQPQHF	TGTGCTAGTTCTCCCGGGACAGACGGTCAGCCCCAGCATTTT	TRBD1	NA	TRBV12-5	TRBJ1-5
CASSAWVGEETQYF	TGTGCCAGCAGTGCGTGGGTCGGGGAAGAGACCCAGTACTTC	NA	NA	TRBV2	TRBJ2-5
CAWTQGVGTDTQYF	TGTGCCTGGACTCAAGGAGTTGGGACAGATACGCAGTATTTT	NA	NA	TRBV30	TRBJ2-3
CASSQSPHLAGGPSTDTQYF	TGCGCCAGCAGTCAATCGCCCCATTTAGCGGGGGGGCCTAGCACAGATACGCAGTATTTT	TRBD2	NA	TRBV23-1	TRBJ2-3
CASSSTVSGNTIYF	TGCGCCAGCAGCTCGACAGTCTCCGGGAACACCATATATTTT	NA	NA	TRBV5-1	TRBJ1-3
CASSRRTGGHEKLFF	TGTGCCAGCAGTCGAAGGACAGGGGGACACGAAAAACTGTTTTTT	TRBD1	few	TRBV6-6	TRBJ1-4
CASSQGTWETQYF	TGCGCCAGCAGCCAAGGGACTTGGGAGACCCAGTACTTC	NA	NA	TRBV4-3	TRBJ2-5
CASSLDLISTSTDTQYF	TGTGCCAGCAGCTTAGATCTAATTTCCACTAGCACAGATACGCAGTATTTT	NA	NA	TRBV11-2	TRBJ2-3